These 7 T cell receptor beta chains originate from one sample sequenced in a study of T-cell reconstitution after alpha-beta-depleted transplantation in children. During its preparation, the TCRbeta library received unique molecular identifiers. TCRdb ran MiXCR on the PCR reads and lists one entry per CDR3 protein. Of roughly 20,000 distinct CDR3 sequences in the sample, under 13% were seen once. The sequencing here drew on PBMCs from the stem cell graft donor, taken from the stem cell graft. The receptor source for this set is a human donor who donated a stem cell graft to a child with chronic granulomatous disease.

This clonotype was detected many times. The chain's CDR3 is CASSQTGISNQPQHF. CDR3 coding DNA: TGTGCCAGCAGTCAGACAGGAATTAGCAATCAGCCCCAGCATTTT. The chain is built from TRBV12-3 or TRBV12-4 and TRBJ1-5; D possibly corresponds to TRBD1 (6 bases). There are 15 residues in the CDR3. Trimming pared 5 bases from V and 0 bases from J, leaving 11 bases between.

This clonotype has ten or more counts. The chain couples TRBV7-2 to TRBJ2-2; a possible D gene is TRBD1 (6 bases). V was clipped by 7 bases and J by 5 bases, with 20 bases between them. Germline-derived CDR1 and CDR2 are SGHTA and FQGNSA. CDR3 length equals 16 residues. CDR3 sequence: CASTQPLIRGTGELFF. The CDR3 DNA sequence: TGTGCCAGCACCCAACCCCTCATCAGGGGAACCGGGGAGCTGTTTTTT. The complete variable domain, with remaining parts taken from reference TRBV7-2 and TRBJ2-2, reads GAGVSQSPSNKVTEKGKDVELRCDPISGHTALYWYRQSLGQGLEFLIYFQGNSAPDKSGLPSDRFSAERTGGSVSTLTIQRTQQEDSAVYLCASTQPLIRGTGELFFGEGSRLTVL.

This clonotype was found many times. The chain employs TRBV28 and TRBJ1-1, with D hard to call. The V gene lost 3 bases and the J gene lost 6 bases, with 8 bases spanning the gap. Looked up from germline, CDR1 is MDHEN and CDR2 is SYDVKM. This CDR3 spans 12 amino acids. Here the CDR3 DNA reads TGTGCCAGCAGTTTGGGAGGCTCTGAAGCTTTCTTT. Its translation: CASSLGGSEAFF.

This clonotype was observed a few times. This chain links TRBV12-3 or TRBV12-4 with TRBJ2-3; 11 bases are a match to TRBD1. The CDR3 covers 16 residues. Losses at the gene ends were 5 bases for V and 2 bases for J; bases not matched to a gene: 6. The CDR3 DNA follows: TGTGCCAGCAGTACGCGGACAGGGGGCCTCACAGATACGCAGTATTTT. It codes for CASSTRTGGLTDTQYF.

This clonotype was counted at least ten times. The rearrangement uses TRBV29-1 and TRBJ1-2, with 8 nucleotides matching TRBD1. The CDR3 spans 13 residues. V lost 3 bases, J lost 6 bases, and 6 bases stayed unmatched. Germline CDR1 is SQVTM and CDR2 is ANQGSEA. The CDR3 region has the DNA TGCAGCGTTGACGTGACAGGGGTCAATGGCTACACCTTC. It is translated as CSVDVTGVNGYTF.

This clonotype was detected many times. At one boundary the junction diverges from the germline segment, which might be a read error. The chain couples TRBV3-1 to TRBJ2-1; 8 nucleotides agree with TRBD2. The CDR3 is 13 residues long. Germline V lookup: CDR1 LGHDT, CDR2 YNNKEL (reference sequence). The CDR3 spells CASSHRTSLQLFF. The CDR3 coding sequence is TGTGCCAGCAGCCACCGGACTAGCCTTCAGCTCTTTTTC.

This clonotype occurred many times. The V call is TRBV5-4, the J call TRBJ1-2, with 10 bases identical to TRBD1. Germline V gives CDR1 SGHNT, CDR2 YYREEE (reference sequence). The CDR3 consists of 14 residues. Trimming took 0 bases from V and 7 from J; bases not matched to a gene: 3. CDR3 loop: CASSLVWTGGGYTF. The CDR3, as DNA: TGTGCCAGCAGCTTGGTTTGGACAGGGGGTGGCTACACCTTC. Supplemented by reference TRBV5-4 and TRBJ1-2, the full variable domain reads ETGVTQSPTHLIKTRGQQVTLRCSSQSGHNTVSWYQQALGQGPQFIFQYYREEENGRGNFPPRFSGLQFPNYSSELNVNALELDDSALYLCASSLVWTGGGYTFGSGTRLTVV.